The next 21 T cell receptor beta chains were all read from a single sample in a study of blood T cells in healthy people across ages. PCR was performed a second time for about 7 to 11 cycles using a sample-barcoded 5' primer and a J-beta primer mix. TCRdb recomputed calls from the 5' RACE reads with MiXCR, one row per CDR3 protein. The table shows 750,000 to 950,000 distinct CDR3 sequences, with roughly 50% occurring only once. Material for sequencing was blood. Receptor source: a man aged 80 or over in good health.

Points on this clonotype: Mismatch with germline at one junction end may stem from a read error. This chain uses TRBV29-1 with TRBJ1-2, with unresolved D. Germline loops: CDR1 SQVTM, CDR2 ANQGSEA. The CDR3 runs 12 residues. CDR3 in DNA: TGCAGCGTCGAAGGGCCAGGCTATGGCTACACCTTC. Residues: CSVEGPGYGYTF.

This clonotype appeared many times. The rearrangement uses TRBV20-1 and TRBJ2-5; the D gene is possibly TRBD1 (6 bases). CDR1 is DFQATT, CDR2 SNEGSKA, per germline (reference sequence). Between the trimmed V and J ends, which lost 5 bases and 2 bases, there was a span of 15 bases. The CDR3 is 14 amino acids. The CDR3 protein is CSAAVGGPQETQYF. CDR3 DNA: TGCAGTGCTGCGGTAGGGGGTCCACAAGAGACCCAGTACTTC.

This clonotype has more than one count but fewer than ten. CDR3 bases: TGTGCCAGCAGTACAGACTATCCTTGGTTATACGCGTATTTT. Translated: CASSTDYPWLYAYF. The rearrangement uses TRBV2 and TRBJ2-3, with TRBD2 as a possible D gene (5 bases). The ends were cut back, 5 bases at V and 14 bases at J, with 23 bases in the middle. The CDR3 is 14 amino acids. Per germline, CDR1 SNHLY and CDR2 FYNNEI. Variable domain in full (rest from reference TRBV2 and TRBJ2-3): EPEVTQTPSHQVTQMGQEVILRCVPISNHLYFYWYRQILGQKVEFLVSFYNNEISEKSEIFDDQFSVERPDGSNFTLKIRSTKLEDSAMYFCASSTDYPWLYAYFGPGTRLTVL.

This clonotype was seen more than once but under ten times. DNA for the CDR3: TGTGCCAGCAGGGGACCACAGGTCTACAATGAGCAGTTCTTC. Residues: CASRGPQVYNEQFF. This chain links TRBV12-3 or TRBV12-4 with TRBJ2-1; either TRBD1 or TRBD2 may supply D (5 bases each). Between the trimmed V and J ends, which lost 6 bases and 3 bases, there was a span of 12 bases. CDR3 length: 14 residues.

This clonotype has more than one count but fewer than ten. The gene calls are TRBV5-1 and TRBJ2-7; 7 bases agree with TRBD2. CDR3 length: 15 residues. Germline CDR1 and CDR2: SGHRS and YFSETQ. With 4 bases clipped from V and 5 bases from J, the junction kept 12 bases outside the gene matches. The CDR3 loop reads CASSGGDGRFHEQYF. CDR3 nucleotides: TGCGCCAGCAGCGGGGGGGACGGACGGTTCCACGAGCAGTACTTC.

CDR3 sequence reads: CASSPSNPKETQYF. The CDR3 DNA follows: TGTGCCAGCTCACCCTCGAACCCCAAGGAGACCCAGTACTTC. The rearrangement links TRBV18 to TRBJ2-5, with D uncertain. V lost 3 bases to trimming and J lost 5 bases, with 13 bases between them. The CDR3 consists of 14 residues. Germline V gene sequence: CDR1 KGHSH, CDR2 LQKENI.

V is TRBV14 and J is TRBJ2-5; 14 bases agree with TRBD2. CDR1 and CDR2 from the germline V gene are SGHDN and FVKESK. The V and J ends lost 0 bases and 11 bases, in that order; junction bases with no gene match: 11. The CDR3 runs 17 residues. The CDR3 sequence is CASSQDAGLAGGNEQYF. In DNA, the CDR3 is TGTGCCAGCAGCCAAGATGCCGGACTAGCGGGAGGTAATGAGCAGTACTTC. The full variable domain, completed using reference TRBV14 and TRBJ2-5, is EAGVTQFPSHSVIEKGQTVTLRCDPISGHDNLYWYRRVMGKEIKFLLHFVKESKQDESGMPNNRFLAERTGGTYSTLKVQPAELEDSGVYFCASSQDAGLAGGNEQYFGPGTRLLVL.

This clonotype was detected ten times or more. The chain has TRBV29-1 and TRBJ2-7; 10 bases are a match to TRBD1. Germline V gene lookup returns CDR1 SQVTM and CDR2 ANQGSEA. The trim removed 7 bases at V and 6 bases at J, leaving 6 bases unmatched. The CDR3 is made up of 12 amino acids. CDR3 DNA sequence: TGCAGCGGTAGGACAGGGGGTGCCGAGCAGTACTTC. This gives the protein CSGRTGGAEQYF.

The chain links TRBV21-1 to TRBJ2-3; whether TRBD2, the table's D call, matches the DNA was not checked. TRBV21-1 is recorded as a pseudogene. The CDR3 contains 17 residues. The DNA for the CDR3 is TGTGCCAGCAGCAAATTAAGCGGGCCTTCTAGCACAGATACGCAGTATTTT. Its protein product is CASSKLSGPSSTDTQYF.

The chain links TRBV20-1 to TRBJ2-1; the D gene is possibly TRBD2 (6 bases). V shed 1 base and J shed 0 bases, with 7 bases lying between them. CDR1 and CDR2 (germline): DFQATT, SNEGSKA (reference sequence). This CDR3 region has 14 residues. CDR3 protein: CSARVAASYNEQFF. The CDR3 nucleotides are TGCAGTGCTAGAGTAGCGGCCTCCTACAATGAGCAGTTCTTC.

For this clonotype: A much larger clone sits a single nucleotide away, making a read error possible. The genes are TRBV29-1 and TRBJ2-1, with 9 bases identical to TRBD1. The CDR3 sequence is 15 residues long. Trimming cost V 6 bases and J 1 base; bases outside gene matches: 7. Germline CDR1 SQVTM, CDR2 ANQGSEA. CDR3 region: CSVAGTGNSYNEQFF. The CDR3 DNA is TGCAGCGTAGCCGGGACAGGGAATTCCTACAATGAGCAGTTCTTC.

This clonotype has only a few counts. CDR3 in DNA: TGTGCCAGCAGCTTCCGACAGGGTGGTGAAAAACTGTTTTTT. Translated: CASSFRQGGEKLFF. The V gene is TRBV5-4, the J gene TRBJ1-4; 7 bases map to TRBD1. The CDR3 is 14 residues long. V dropped 2 bases and J dropped 7; count of bases not matched to a gene: 5. The germline CDR1 and CDR2 sequences are SGHNT and YYREEE (reference sequence).

Remarks on this clonotype: At one end the junction does not follow the germline gene, possibly because of a read error. The chain links TRBV28 to TRBJ2-5; tentative D call: TRBD1 (6 bases). The J call may be mistaken, given a closer DNA end match to TRBJ2-7. CDR1 is MDHEN and CDR2 is SYDVKM in the germline V gene. This CDR3 spans 16 amino acids. The CDR3 region has the DNA TGCGCCAGCAGTTCCATTCGGACAGAGAAATCCTACGAGCAGTACTTC. Translated: CASSSIRTEKSYEQYF.

The chain joins TRBV7-9 to TRBJ2-3; TRBD2 matches 7 bases. CDR1 and CDR2 from the germline V gene are SEHNR and FQNEAQ (reference sequence). V lost 6 bases, J lost 9 bases, and 18 bases stayed unmatched. The CDR3 spans 16 residues. CDR3 sequence: CASSLVGSREAGTQYF. As DNA, the CDR3 is TGTGCCAGCAGTCTGGTGGGGTCCCGGGAGGCCGGGACGCAGTATTTT.

This chain connects TRBV29-1 to TRBJ2-5; 8 nucleotides line up with TRBD2. Trimming removed 5 bases from V and 11 bases from J; junction bases left unmatched: 13. CDR3 length: 13 amino acids. Germline-derived CDR1 and CDR2 are SQVTM and ANQGSEA. The CDR3 is CSVWSGGLREQYF. CDR3 sequence (DNA): TGCAGCGTTTGGAGCGGGGGCCTACGGGAGCAGTACTTC.

This chain connects TRBV20-1 to TRBJ1-5; D is ambiguous. Germline V gene data show CDR1 as DFQATT and CDR2 as SNEGSKA (reference sequence). The V end was cut by 5 bases, the J end by 5 bases, with 16 bases between. This CDR3 is 14 amino acids long. CDR3 sequence reads: CSASEPRGDQPQHF. CDR3 in DNA: TGCAGTGCTTCGGAGCCCAGAGGTGATCAGCCCCAGCATTTT.

The rearrangement joins TRBV11-1 to TRBJ2-5, with 13 bases identical to TRBD2. V trimming: 5 bases; J trimming: 5 bases; junction bases outside the gene matches: 17. This CDR3 region has 19 residues. Germline V CDR1 and CDR2: SGHAT, FQDESV (reference sequence). The CDR3 is CASSLRLAGGTTRPETQYF. The CDR3 nucleotides are TGTGCCAGCAGCCTAAGACTAGCGGGAGGAACCACCCGCCCGGAGACCCAGTACTTC.

V is TRBV27 and J is TRBJ2-6; D unclear. The V end was cut by 6 bases, the J end by 4 bases, with 7 bases between. CDR1 is MNHEY and CDR2 is SMNVEV in the germline V gene (reference sequence). CDR3 length: 13 residues. CDR3 sequence reads: CASSGLGANVLTF. The CDR3 DNA reads as TGTGCCAGCAGCGGTCTCGGGGCCAACGTCCTGACTTTC.

The chain couples TRBV24-1 to TRBJ2-2; TRBD2 agrees at 11 bases. Germline V gene lookup returns CDR1 KGHDR and CDR2 SFDVKD. The J segment lost 1 base and the V segment lost 5 bases, leaving 8 bases of the junction unmatched. This CDR3 comprises 18 residues. CDR3: CATSALRLAGLNTGELFF. Written as DNA, the CDR3 is TGTGCCACCAGTGCCCTCCGACTAGCGGGACTGAACACCGGGGAGCTGTTTTTT.

The gene calls are TRBV7-2 and TRBJ2-5, with TRBD2 matching 14 bases. V was pared by 4 bases and J by 3 bases, with 4 bases of the junction left unmatched. The CDR3 has 16 amino acids. Germline values: CDR1 SGHTA, CDR2 FQGNSA. The chain's CDR3 is CASSSGLAGGEETQYF. The CDR3 bases are TGTGCCAGCAGCTCCGGACTAGCGGGAGGAGAAGAGACCCAGTACTTC.

The rearrangement joins TRBV14 to TRBJ2-3; D remains ambiguous. V lost 2 bases and J 14 bases, leaving 14 bases between the germline ends. The CDR3 totals 12 residues. CDR1 is SGHDN, CDR2 FVKESK, per germline. CDR3 nucleotides: TGTGCCAGCAGCCAATTCGGTGGATACGCGTATTTT. Protein product: CASSQFGGYAYF.